This T cell receptor beta chain derives from a study of T cell clonality in common variable immunodeficiency. The study's findings and limits: CVID patient heterogeneity limited repertoire-clinical complication correlations. CVID subjects showed higher TCRbeta clonality than healthy controls. Compared with controls, CVID subjects had fewer shared TCRbeta clones.

This clone showed up just a few times. Its antigen remains unidentified. The read gets to within 3 residues of the CDR3 end, and the germline J gene fills in the rest. The CDR3 contains 13 residues. Germline values: CDR1 KGHSH, CDR2 LQKENI. The germline V and J ends were trimmed by 6 bases and 3 bases, with 11 bases remaining between them. Repertoires were generated with immunoSEQ multiplex PCR, while TCRdb's copy carries only in-frame clones and drops some. The data show roughly 57,000 clones, with none appearing a single time. Blood samples were heparinized, roughly 5 to 9 ml per donor. Sequencing used peripheral blood mononuclear cells. The sequence was obtained from a person aged 18 to 70 in good health. The gene calls are TRBV18 and TRBJ1-2; D is possibly TRBD1 (6 bases). The CDR3 bases that were read are TGTGCCAGCTCCGCAGGGGAATACTATGGC. It is translated as CASSAGEYYG. The CDR3 reads in full as CASSAGEYYGYTF. Full variable domain (outside the CDR3, taken from reference TRBV18 and TRBJ1-2): NAGVMQNPRHLVRRRGQEARLRCSPMKGHSHVYWYRQLPEEGLKFMVYLQKENIIDESGMPKERFSAEFPKEGPSILRIQQVVRGDSAAYFCASSAGEYYGYTFGSGTRLTVV.